This T cell receptor (beta chain) was captured in a study of control samples from healthy donors and cancer patients. Repertoires were generated with immunoSEQ multiplex PCR, while TCRdb's copy carries only in-frame clones and drops some. The sample has some 150,000 clones, about 93% seen once. The sequencing sample was made of blood. This clonotype originated in a man aged 50 or older in good health.

The CDR3 loop is CASNLGGSLVPVSTDTQYF. Written as DNA, the CDR3 is TGTGCCAGCAACCTCGGGGGGTCACTAGTGCCCGTCAGCACAGATACGCAGTATTTT. The chain is built from TRBV28 and TRBJ2-3; 7 bases match TRBD2. The CDR3 runs to 19 residues. V shed 7 bases and J 0 bases; nucleotides not matched to a gene: 19. The germline V gene encodes CDR1 MDHEN and CDR2 SYDVKM.